This T cell receptor beta chain was documented in a study of cytomegalovirus exposure and HLA in healthy donors. Per the germline V gene, CDR1 is MNHEY and CDR2 is SVGAGI. The CDR3 extends over 14 amino acids. Trimming shortened V by 6 bases and J by 3 bases, and 12 bases separated the two germline ends. The repertoire was sequenced with immunoSEQ multiplex PCR; TCRdb's copy has only in-frame clones and lacks some. The table records 55,000 to 80,000 clones, approximately 96% of them present only once. The chain employs TRBV6-5 and TRBJ1-5; possibly TRBD1 for D (6 bases). The sequenced sample was PBMCs. The receptor was derived from a man between 18 and 35 years old in good health and CMV-seronegative. The CDR3 nucleotides are TGTGCCAGCAGGGAGACAGGTTCCAATCAGCCCCAGCATTTT. It is translated as CASRETGSNQPQHF.